This TCR beta chain was obtained from a study of human T cells and chemical hapten exposure (dated by TCRdb to 2020 to 2023). At the level of the whole study: For sensitization, 2% DPC in acetone was applied to a 2 cm by 2 cm area of upper inner arm skin. Approximately 28 alopecia patients gave blood for TCR sequencing at one to four time points (pre-sensitization, 2, 6 and 24 weeks). Patient blood was sampled pre-sensitization (week 0) and at 2, 6 and about 24 weeks after DPC sensitization. The study tracked peripheral blood TCR repertoire changes in vivo during primary and secondary sensitization to the hapten diphenylcyclopropenone (DPC) in alopecia patients. Libraries were pooled for sequencing, and per-sample TCR yields varied mainly because of small differences in library volumes within the pool. Alopecia areata with under or over 50% scalp involvement, alopecia totalis and alopecia universalis were represented in the patient cohort, which was mostly female. Patients additionally received weekly therapeutic DPC doses to the scalp throughout the roughly 26-week study period. Patch tests used Finn chambers with 0.01% DPC on the upper back, scored after 6 days by International Contact Dermatitis Research Group standards. Beyond this particular receptor, the publication reports: Because every patient had alopecia, a presumed autoimmune disease, the patients' immune response might differ from that of healthy individuals. Patch test score correlated positively with the number of PT1 expanded TCRs, reaching significance at thresholds 8, 16 and 32 but not at 4. After repeated subsampling, changes were observed in the strength of the expansion versus patch-test correlation and in the threshold at which the correlation became significant. No change with DPC sensitization was found in the number of TCRs above 1 in 1000 frequency, and no evidence of global repertoire structure alterations was found. Expanded TCRs formed significantly more large CDR3 similarity clusters than pre-sensitization or healthy control sets, consistent with antigen-driven responses.

This clonotype appeared many times. No cognate antigen has been identified for it. A junction boundary mismatches the germline segment, possibly from a read error. The library was produced with RACE. The listed sequencing device is NextSeq 500. During library preparation, unique molecular identifiers were attached to individual cDNA molecules so that TCRs could be counted in a quantitative, reproducible way. Both TCR alpha and TCR beta chains were sequenced from each blood RNA sample. Per the source publication's procedure: The median number of TCRs per sample was approximately 93,000, ranging from roughly 20,000 to 700,000. V, J and CDR3 annotation of the TCR reads was performed with the Decombinator software suite. To make PS versus PT1 abundance plots, every sample was subsampled to the same number of TCRs (28,000). TCRs were defined as expanded if absent before sensitization and observed at least eight times at the 2-week time point. The public reads were quality trimmed at Q25 with fastp and then assembled into clones with MiXCR by TCRdb, keeping productive beta chains. Identical CDR3 proteins give one entry, which carries the most common genes and DNA. What appears here as the V and J calls and clone size reflects TCRdb's work, not the paper's. In this sample the table shows tens of thousands of distinct CDR3 sequences, over 7.5% of which occur a single time. The leading ten clones occupy 2.5% to 3.5% of the sample.

The time point label, as the study defines it: patch test 1, 2 weeks after DPC sensitization. The sample's treatment or condition label, in plain terms: therapeutic diphenylcyclopropenone sensitization with weekly scalp DPC. Blood at each patch-test visit was drawn before the patch test was applied. Patients were considered eligible if aged 18 to 70, diagnosed with alopecia and deemed suitable for DPC therapy, and patients were excluded if pregnant. Total RNA was extracted from unfractionated whole blood that had been collected in Tempus Blood RNA tubes. CDR1 and CDR2 are drawn from the germline V gene (reference sequence): DFQATT, SNEGSKA. The CDR3 runs 11 amino acids, cysteine and phenylalanine included. The retained sequence is limited to the CDR3, 33 bases, with the frame set at the first base.

The receptor chain draws on TRBV20-1 and TRBJ2-1; 11 nucleotides in the junction match TRBD2. The clonotype comes from a woman aged 40-49 years with alopecia areata. Some clones in this sample may be carry-over from other donors' samples. The material sequenced was whole blood, taken in connection with sensitization to the hapten diphenylcyclopropenone (DPC). CDR3 reads: CGLAGHNEQFF. The bases read TGTGGACTAGCGGGCCACAATGAGCAGTTCTTC.